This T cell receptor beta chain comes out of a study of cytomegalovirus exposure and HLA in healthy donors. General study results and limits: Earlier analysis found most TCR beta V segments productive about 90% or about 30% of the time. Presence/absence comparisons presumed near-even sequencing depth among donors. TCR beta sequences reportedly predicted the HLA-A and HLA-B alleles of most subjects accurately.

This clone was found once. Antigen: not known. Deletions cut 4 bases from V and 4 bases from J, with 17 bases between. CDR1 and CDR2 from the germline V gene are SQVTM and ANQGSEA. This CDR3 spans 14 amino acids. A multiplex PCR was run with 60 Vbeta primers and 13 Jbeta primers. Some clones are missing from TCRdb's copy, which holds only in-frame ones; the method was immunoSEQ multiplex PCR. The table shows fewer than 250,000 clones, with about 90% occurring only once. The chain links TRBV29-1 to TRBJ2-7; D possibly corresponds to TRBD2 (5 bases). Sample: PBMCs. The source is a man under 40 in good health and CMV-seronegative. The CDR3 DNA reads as TGCAGCGTTGCCCTCCCAGCGGCTTCTTACGAGCAGTACTTC. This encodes CSVALPAASYEQYF.